This TCR beta chain was recovered during a study of response to subunit inactivated influenza vaccine. Study-wide points: Each seasonal influenza vaccination, the authors suggested, recruits few new T cells.

MiXCR was run by TCRdb on the RT-PCR reads, yielding one entry per CDR3 protein. The sample shows hundreds of thousands of distinct CDR3 sequences, 6.5% to 8% of them seen only once. Only a few counts were recorded for this clonotype. What it binds is not known. CDR1 is SQVTM and CDR2 is ANQGSEA in the germline V gene. CDR3 length: 13 residues. The V gene end was trimmed by 6 bases and the J gene end by 5 bases; junction bases not matched to a gene: 8. The source is a man between 50 and 75 years old who received an inactivated influenza vaccine. This specimen consisted of PBMCs from blood, obtained 23 months after vaccination. This chain connects TRBV29-1 to TRBJ1-1, with 8 bases identical to TRBD1. This CDR3 reads CSVKRQGWTEAFF. CDR3 DNA sequence: TGCAGCGTCAAACGACAGGGGTGGACTGAAGCTTTCTTT.